This TCR beta chain was recorded in a study of spatial heterogeneity in lung cancer. This clonotype was seen many times. TCRdb recomputed calls from the 5' RACE reads with MiXCR, one row per CDR3 protein. The data show more than 6,500 distinct CDR3 sequences, approximately 4% seen once. This CDR3 has 13 amino acids. The germline V gene has CDR1 SQVTM and CDR2 ANQGSEA. Trimming removed 7 bases from V and 3 bases from J, with 14 bases in between. Described time point: sample taken at primary tumor resection. Researchers sequenced whole RNA taken from tumor, nontumor lung or frozen PBMC without sorting. The receptor's source is a female donor with early-stage non-small cell lung cancer. Sequencing used normal lung tissue next to the tumor, obtained at surgery. The V call is TRBV29-1, the J call TRBJ2-3, with D maybe TRBD1 (7 bases). The DNA of the CDR3 is TGCAGCGCCGGGCGGGACAGTACAGATACGCAGTATTTT. Protein: CSAGRDSTDTQYF.